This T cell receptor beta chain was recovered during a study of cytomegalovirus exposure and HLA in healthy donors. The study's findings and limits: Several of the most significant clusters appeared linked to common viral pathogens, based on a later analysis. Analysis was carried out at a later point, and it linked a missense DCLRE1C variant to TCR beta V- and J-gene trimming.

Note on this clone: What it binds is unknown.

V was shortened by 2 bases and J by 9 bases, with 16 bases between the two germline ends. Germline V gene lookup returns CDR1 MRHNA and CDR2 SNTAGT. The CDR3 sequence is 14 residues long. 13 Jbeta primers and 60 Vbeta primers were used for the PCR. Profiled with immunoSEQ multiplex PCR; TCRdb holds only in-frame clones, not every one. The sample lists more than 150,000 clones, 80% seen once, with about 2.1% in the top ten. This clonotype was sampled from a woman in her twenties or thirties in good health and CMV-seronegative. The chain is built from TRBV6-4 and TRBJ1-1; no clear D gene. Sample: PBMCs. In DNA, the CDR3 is TGTGCCAGCAGTGACAATATACGGGGAACGCAAGCTTTCTTT. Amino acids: CASSDNIRGTQAFF.